One sample yielded the 30 T cell receptor beta chains listed below, sequenced in a study of neoadjuvant anti-PD-1 for oral cavity cancer listed by TCRdb under 2021. The intended sense of this specimen's time point label: before neoadjuvant nivolumab. Receptors were amplified or captured by the immunoSEQ multiplex PCR assay. As stored in TCRdb, this immuneACCESS dataset retains in-frame rearrangements with V and J assigned. A fraction of the clones does not appear; measured against another copy, unresolved V genes explain less than half of the discrepancy, and the remainder lacks a known reason. The sample has fewer than 35,000 clones on record, around nine tenths of them singletons. Of the sample, about 4% falls within the top ten clones. The specimen was PBMCs, collected before nivolumab (anti-PD-1) treatment. All receptors come from a person between 35 and 79 years old with oral cavity squamous cell carcinoma.

A single count supports this clone. The chain couples TRBV4-3 to TRBJ1-2, with TRBD1 as a possible D gene (6 bases). Looked up from germline, CDR1 is LGHNA and CDR2 is YSLEER. Trimming pared 4 bases from V and 6 bases from J, leaving 15 bases between. The CDR3 has 14 residues. This CDR3 reads CASSPTQGRHGYTF. The CDR3 coding sequence is TGCGCCAGCAGCCCAACGCAGGGGAGGCATGGCTACACCTTC.

This chain connects TRBV11-2 to TRBJ2-3; possible D gene TRBD1, 5 bases. CDR3 size: 17 residues. The germline V and J ends were trimmed by 2 bases and 4 bases, with 19 bases remaining between them. Germline values: CDR1 SGHAT, CDR2 FQNNGV. DNA for the CDR3: TGTGCCAGCAGCTTAACGACCCTCCCGGTCAGGGCAGATACGCAGTATTTT. The encoded protein is CASSLTTLPVRADTQYF.

V usage is TRBV5-6 and J usage is TRBJ1-1; maybe TRBD1 (5 bases). Germline V gene data show CDR1 as SGHDT and CDR2 as YYEEEE. CDR3 length: 12 residues. V shed 1 base and J shed 8 bases, with 9 bases lying between them. The CDR3 spells CASSLTGTEAFF. The CDR3 DNA is TGTGCCAGCAGCTTGACAGGAACCGAAGCTTTCTTT.

The chain joins TRBV5-5 to TRBJ2-2, with D possibly matching TRBD2 (6 bases). This CDR3 spans 17 amino acids. Germline-derived CDR1 and CDR2 are SGHKS and YYEKEE (reference sequence). The V end was cut by 1 base, the J end by 4 bases, with 17 bases between. The CDR3 sequence: CASSLIGSQGLTGELFF. CDR3 bases: TGTGCCAGCAGCTTGATCGGGTCGCAGGGACTCACCGGGGAGCTGTTTTTT.

The rearrangement uses TRBV25-1 and TRBJ2-7; TRBD2 aligns across 9 bases. The V gene's germline CDR1 is MGHDK and CDR2 SYGVNS. The length of the CDR3 is 15 residues. Trimming cost V 5 bases and J 6 bases; bases outside gene matches: 11. DNA of the CDR3: TGTGCCAGCAGTATGGCTAGCGGGGCCCCAAGCGAGCAGTACTTC. Translating gives CASSMASGAPSEQYF.

The rearrangement uses TRBV2 and TRBJ1-3; D uncertain. CDR3 length: 15 amino acids. Germline V lookup: CDR1 SNHLY, CDR2 FYNNEI. V was cut by 4 bases and J by 0 bases, with 10 bases left in between. The CDR3 DNA sequence: TGTGCCAGCAGTGGAGTGCACAGCTCTGGAAACACCATATATTTT. It specifies CASSGVHSSGNTIYF.

This clone counts as medium-sized (0.01 to 0.1%). This chain joins TRBV6-5 and TRBJ1-2; 9 bases are shared with TRBD1. From germline, CDR1 is MNHEY and CDR2 SVGAGI. The junction had 4 bases not matched to a gene; V was cut back by 1 base and J by 1 base. This CDR3 region has 16 residues. The CDR3 bases are TGTGCCAGCAGTTACTTCGGGGGACAGGGTAACTATGGCTACACCTTC. Protein product: CASSYFGGQGNYGYTF.

This clone has just one count. In DNA form, the CDR3 reads TGTGCCAGCAGCCTTCAGGGGGCTAGGACCGGGGAGCTGTTTTTT. This gives the protein CASSLQGARTGELFF. The V call is TRBV11-2, the J call TRBJ2-2, with 8 nucleotides matching TRBD1. The CDR3 totals 15 residues. The germline gives CDR1 SGHAT, CDR2 FQNNGV. Trimming removed 5 bases from V and 5 bases from J; junction bases left unmatched: 7.

The chain is built from TRBV2 and TRBJ2-3, with 15 positions matching TRBD2. The CDR3 length is 19 residues. CDR1 and CDR2 from the germline V gene are SNHLY and FYNNEI. The J segment lost 3 bases and the V segment lost 5 bases, leaving 12 bases of the junction unmatched. In nucleotides, the CDR3 is TGTGCCAGCAGTCTTTTTGCAGGACTAGCGGGGGGGGTTACAGATACGCAGTATTTT. Its translation: CASSLFAGLAGGVTDTQYF.

The CDR3 sequence: CASSQGLGANTEAFF. The CDR3 DNA reads TGTGCCAGCAGCCAGGGACTGGGGGCGAACACTGAAGCTTTCTTT. The V gene is TRBV11-2, the J gene TRBJ1-1; D is possibly TRBD1 (6 bases). The CDR3 spans 15 residues. Germline V CDR1 and CDR2: SGHAT, FQNNGV. Trimming stripped 5 bases from V and 1 base from J, with 14 bases between.

This clone appeared a single time. This chain links TRBV9 with TRBJ1-6; D is unresolved. The V and J ends lost 2 bases and 4 bases respectively, with 10 bases between them. Germline assignment: CDR1 SGDLS and CDR2 YYNGEE. The CDR3 totals 15 residues. The CDR3 bases are TGTGCCAGCAGCGTGTTGGCAGATTATAATTCACCCCTCCACTTT. Protein: CASSVLADYNSPLHF. Based on the CDR3 plus reference TRBV9 and TRBJ1-6, the full variable domain is DSGVTQTPKHLITATGQRVTLRCSPRSGDLSVYWYQQSLDQGLQFLIQYYNGEERAKGNILERFSAQQFPDLHSELNLSSLELGDSALYFCASSVLADYNSPLHFGNGTRLTVT.

This clone was observed a handful of times. The chain carries TRBV5-1 and TRBJ2-5, with 7 positions matching TRBD2. V gave up 0 bases and J gave up 2 bases; unmatched junction bases: 4. The CDR3 runs 15 residues. Germline V lookup: CDR1 SGHRS, CDR2 YFSETQ. DNA for the CDR3: TGCGCCAGCAGCTTGGCCGTCGGGGGGCAAGAGACCCAGTACTTC. Translation gives CASSLAVGGQETQYF. Drawing the rest from reference TRBV5-1 and TRBJ2-5, the complete variable domain is KAGVTQTPRYLIKTRGQQVTLSCSPISGHRSVSWYQQTPGQGLQFLFEYFSETQRNKGNFPGRFSGRQFSNSRSEMNVSTLELGDSALYLCASSLAVGGQETQYFGPGTRLLVL.

This chain joins TRBV5-6 and TRBJ1-5, with D perhaps TRBD1 (5 bases). V gave up 0 bases and J gave up 2 bases, with 9 bases separating them. Looked up from germline, CDR1 is SGHDT and CDR2 is YYEEEE. The length of the CDR3 is 15 residues. The CDR3 sequence: CASSLGGAGNQPQHF. CDR3 DNA sequence: TGTGCCAGCAGCTTGGGGGGCGCCGGCAATCAGCCCCAGCATTTT.

This sequence joins TRBV6-1 and TRBJ2-2; 11 bases match TRBD2. The V segment lost 3 bases and the J segment 3 bases; nucleotides outside the gene matches: 15. The CDR3 runs 20 residues. The germline V gene encodes CDR1 MNHNS and CDR2 SASEGT. The chain's CDR3 is CASSDLFAPASGGYTGELFF. For the CDR3, the DNA is TGTGCCAGCAGTGATCTTTTTGCCCCCGCTAGCGGGGGGTACACCGGGGAGCTGTTTTTT.

The chain joins TRBV27 to TRBJ1-2; the match to TRBD1 covers 8 bases. The germline gives CDR1 MNHEY, CDR2 SMNVEV (reference sequence). Unmatched junction bases numbered 13, after V lost 5 bases and J lost 5 bases. The CDR3 consists of 16 residues. DNA of the CDR3: TGTGCCAGCAGTCCCTCCTCCCAGGGGGCAGGGTATGGCTACACCTTC. This sequence encodes CASSPSSQGAGYGYTF.

The chain is built from TRBV30 and TRBJ2-3; D is ambiguous. V lost 4 bases and J lost 6, with 17 bases in between. Germline V gives CDR1 GTSNPN, CDR2 SVGIG (reference sequence). The length of the CDR3 is 14 residues. The chain's CDR3 is CAWKKTYTQDTQYF. CDR3 in DNA: TGTGCCTGGAAAAAGACCTACACACAGGATACGCAGTATTTT.

The chain is built from TRBV29-1 and TRBJ2-3; 10 bases line up with TRBD2. Germline assignment: CDR1 SQVTM and CDR2 ANQGSEA. The CDR3 sequence is 13 residues long. Trimming took 5 bases from V and 3 from J; bases not matched to a gene: 2. CDR3 coding DNA: TGCAGCGTTAGCGGGGGGGATACAGATACGCAGTATTTT. Amino acid sequence: CSVSGGDTDTQYF.

The J gene is TRBJ1-6, the V gene TRBV11-2; TRBD1 matches 9 bases. With V trimmed by 5 bases and J by 3 bases, 14 bases remained unmatched. The germline V gene has CDR1 SGHAT and CDR2 FQNNGV. CDR3 size: 19 residues. Here the CDR3 reads CASSIRGTGSPNYNSPLHF. CDR3 nucleotide sequence: TGTGCCAGCAGCATAAGGGGGACAGGGTCCCCCAACTATAATTCACCCCTCCACTTT. The entire variable domain, with the rest obtained from reference TRBV11-2 and TRBJ1-6, is as follows: EAGVAQSPRYKIIEKRQSVAFWCNPISGHATLYWYQQILGQGPKLLIQFQNNGVVDDSQLPKDRFSAERLKGVDSTLKIQPAKLEDSAVYLCASSIRGTGSPNYNSPLHFGNGTRLTVT.

The V gene is TRBV7-9, the J gene TRBJ1-3; possible D gene TRBD1, 6 bases. V lost 1 base and J 0 bases, leaving 13 bases between the germline ends. The CDR3 length is 17 residues. Germline V gene data show CDR1 as SEHNR and CDR2 as FQNEAQ (reference sequence). CDR3 loop: CASSLGAGASSGNTIYF. The CDR3 region has the DNA TGTGCCAGCAGCTTAGGGGCAGGGGCCTCCTCTGGAAACACCATATATTTT.

This rearrangement joins TRBV2 to TRBJ2-7; no firm D call. V lost 4 bases, J lost 1 base, and 11 bases lay in between. This CDR3 is built from 14 residues. Germline CDR1 is SNHLY and CDR2 is FYNNEI. CDR3 sequence (DNA): TGTGCCAGCAGTGTTAGTGTAGATTCCTACGAGCAGTACTTC. Protein: CASSVSVDSYEQYF.

The J gene is TRBJ2-2, the V gene TRBV5-1; D remains unclear. The V gene lost 0 bases and the J gene lost 5 bases, with 5 bases spanning the gap. This CDR3 region has 13 residues. The germline gives CDR1 SGHRS, CDR2 YFSETQ. CDR3: CASSLGETGELFF. CDR3 sequence (DNA): TGCGCCAGCAGCTTGGGAGAAACCGGGGAGCTGTTTTTT.

The CDR3 region is CASSPGPWAYEQYF. CDR3 in DNA: TGTGCCAGCAGCCCGGGACCCTGGGCCTACGAGCAGTACTTC. The gene calls are TRBV7-2 and TRBJ2-7, with D perhaps being TRBD1 or TRBD2 (5 bases each). The CDR3 has 14 residues. The V and J ends lost 5 bases and 2 bases respectively, with 13 bases between them. Germline V lookup: CDR1 SGHTA, CDR2 FQGNSA.

The J gene is TRBJ1-5, the V gene TRBV28, with TRBD1 as a possible D gene (6 bases). The CDR3 spans 14 residues. Trimming shortened V by 6 bases and J by 3 bases, and 12 bases separated the two germline ends. Per the germline V gene, CDR1 is MDHEN and CDR2 is SYDVKM. CDR3 sequence (DNA): TGTGCCAGCAGCCTAAGGACAGTCAATCAGCCCCAGCATTTT. Its translation: CASSLRTVNQPQHF.

The chain joins TRBV9 to TRBJ2-3; unclear D gene. The CDR3 covers 13 residues. CDR1 is SGDLS, CDR2 YYNGEE, per germline. V was pared by 0 bases and J by 5 bases, with 7 bases between. CDR3 sequence: CASSVERRDTQYF. The DNA of the CDR3 is TGTGCCAGCAGCGTAGAACGTAGAGATACGCAGTATTTT.

The V gene is TRBV19, the J gene TRBJ2-6, with unresolved D. The CDR3 sequence is 14 residues long. V was trimmed by 2 bases and J by 1 base, leaving 3 bases between them. Germline V gives CDR1 LNHDA, CDR2 SQIVND (reference sequence). The CDR3 nucleotides are TGTGCCAGTAGTATACGGTCTGGGGCCAACGTCCTGACTTTC. This codes for CASSIRSGANVLTF.

This chain links TRBV4-3 with TRBJ1-2; TRBD1 might be the D (5 bases). The V gene lost 0 bases and the J gene lost 5 bases, with 13 bases spanning the gap. Per the germline V gene, CDR1 is LGHNA and CDR2 is YSLEER. This CDR3 contains 15 residues. Written as DNA, the CDR3 is TGCGCCAGCAGCCAAGATCGGCGACAGCTTTATGGCTACACCTTC. This codes for CASSQDRRQLYGYTF.

This clone was found once. The chain has TRBV11-2 and TRBJ1-1; maybe TRBD1 (6 bases). CDR3 length equals 13 residues. Trimming took off 5 bases at V and 10 bases at J, with 17 bases between the two ends. Germline lookup yields CDR1 SGHAT and CDR2 FQNNGV. The CDR3 bases are TGTGCCAGCAGCCCCCGGGGGGCCCGGGGAGCTTTCTTT. It translates to CASSPRGARGAFF. Based on the CDR3 plus reference TRBV11-2 and TRBJ1-1, the full variable domain is EAGVAQSPRYKIIEKRQSVAFWCNPISGHATLYWYQQILGQGPKLLIQFQNNGVVDDSQLPKDRFSAERLKGVDSTLKIQPAKLEDSAVYLCASSPRGARGAFFGQGTRLTVV.

This chain connects TRBV19 to TRBJ1-2; D gene unclear. Germline V gene sequence: CDR1 LNHDA, CDR2 SQIVND (reference sequence). With 1 base removed from V and 6 bases from J, the gap between germline ends came to 9 bases. CDR3 length: 13 amino acids. The CDR3 sequence is CASSIGQFDGYTF. DNA for the CDR3: TGTGCCAGTAGTATAGGCCAGTTCGATGGCTACACCTTC. The full variable domain, rest sourced from reference TRBV19 and TRBJ1-2, is DGGITQSPKYLFRKEGQNVTLSCEQNLNHDAMYWYRQDPGQGLRLIYYSQIVNDFQKGDIAEGYSVSREKKESFPLTVTSAQKNPTAFYLCASSIGQFDGYTFGSGTRLTVV.

This chain joins TRBV5-1 and TRBJ1-1; unclear D gene. V lost 0 bases to trimming and J lost 2 bases, with 11 bases between them. The V gene's germline CDR1 is SGHRS and CDR2 YFSETQ. This CDR3 is 15 amino acids long. DNA of the CDR3: TGCGCCAGCAGCTTGGTACCCCCTGGCAACACTGAAGCTTTCTTT. Encoded protein: CASSLVPPGNTEAFF.

The V call is TRBV30, the J call TRBJ2-7, with no clear D. The germline gives CDR1 GTSNPN, CDR2 SVGIG (reference sequence). The CDR3 runs to 13 residues. Trimming pared 0 bases from V and 4 bases from J, leaving 10 bases between. The CDR3 region has the DNA TGTGCCTGGAGTGTAAGCCTCGGGTACGAGCAGTACTTC. Translated, it gives CAWSVSLGYEQYF.